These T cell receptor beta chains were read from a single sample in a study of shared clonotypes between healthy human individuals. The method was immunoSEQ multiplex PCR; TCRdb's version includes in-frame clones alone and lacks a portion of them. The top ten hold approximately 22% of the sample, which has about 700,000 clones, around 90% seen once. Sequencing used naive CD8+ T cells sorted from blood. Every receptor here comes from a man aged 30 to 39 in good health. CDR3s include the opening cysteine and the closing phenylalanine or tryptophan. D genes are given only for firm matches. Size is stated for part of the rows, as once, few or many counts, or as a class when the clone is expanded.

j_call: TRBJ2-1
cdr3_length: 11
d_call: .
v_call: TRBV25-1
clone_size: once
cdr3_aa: CASSEGYEQFF
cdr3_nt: TGTGCCAGCAGTGAAGGCTATGAGCAGTTCTTC

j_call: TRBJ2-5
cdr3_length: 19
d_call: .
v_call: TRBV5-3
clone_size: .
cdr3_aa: CARSLAPELPRDPVFTQYF
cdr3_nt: TGTGCCAGAAGCTTGGCCCCGGAACTACCAAGAGACCCCGTCTTTACCCAGTACTTC

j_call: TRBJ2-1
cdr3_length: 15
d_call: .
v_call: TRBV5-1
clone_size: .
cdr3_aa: CASSWRDRDYNEQFF
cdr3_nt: TGCGCCAGCAGCTGGCGGGACCGAGACTACAATGAGCAGTTCTTC

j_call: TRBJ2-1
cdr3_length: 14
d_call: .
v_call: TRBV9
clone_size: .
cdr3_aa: CASSVDRGIDEQFF
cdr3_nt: TGTGCCAGCAGCGTAGATCGCGGGATAGATGAGCAGTTCTTC

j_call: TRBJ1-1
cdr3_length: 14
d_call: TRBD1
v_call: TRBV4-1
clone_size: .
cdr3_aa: CASSQPDRDTEAFF
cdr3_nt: TGCGCCAGCAGCCAACCAGACAGGGACACTGAAGCTTTCTTT

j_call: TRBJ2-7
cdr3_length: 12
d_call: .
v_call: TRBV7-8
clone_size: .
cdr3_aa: CASSLEGAEQYF
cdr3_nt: TGTGCCAGCAGCTTGGAGGGAGCCGAGCAGTACTTC

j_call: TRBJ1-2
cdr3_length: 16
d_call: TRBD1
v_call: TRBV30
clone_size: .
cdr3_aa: CAWSDRDRESLSGYTF
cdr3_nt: TGTGCCTGGAGTGACCGGGACAGGGAATCCCTTTCAGGCTACACCTTC

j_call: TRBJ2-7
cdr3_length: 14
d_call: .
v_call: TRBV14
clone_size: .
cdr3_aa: CASSRLTASYEQYF
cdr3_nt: TGTGCCTCCTCCCGATTGACTGCGTCCTACGAGCAGTACTTC

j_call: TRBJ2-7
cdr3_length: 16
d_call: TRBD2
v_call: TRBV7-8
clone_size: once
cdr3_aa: CASSFGLAGGSYEQYF
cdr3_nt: TGTGCCAGCAGCTTTGGACTAGCGGGAGGTTCCTACGAGCAGTACTTC

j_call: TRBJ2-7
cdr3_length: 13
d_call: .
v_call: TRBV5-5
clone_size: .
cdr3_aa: CASSVTGSYEQYF
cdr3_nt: TGTGCCAGCAGCGTAACAGGGTCCTACGAGCAGTACTTC

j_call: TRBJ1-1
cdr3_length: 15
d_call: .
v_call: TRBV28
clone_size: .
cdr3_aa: CASSSVTTPYTEAFF
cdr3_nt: TGTGCCAGCAGTTCGGTGACTACCCCCTACACTGAAGCTTTCTTT

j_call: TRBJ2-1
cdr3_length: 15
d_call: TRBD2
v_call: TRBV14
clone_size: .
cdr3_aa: CASSKREGQYNEQFF
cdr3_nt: TGTGCCAGCAGCAAGCGGGAGGGCCAGTACAATGAGCAGTTCTTC

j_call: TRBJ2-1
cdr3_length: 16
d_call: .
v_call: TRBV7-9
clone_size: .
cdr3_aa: CASSHPGAGLFNEQFF
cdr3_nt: TGTGCCAGCAGCCACCCTGGAGCGGGTTTATTTAATGAGCAGTTCTTC

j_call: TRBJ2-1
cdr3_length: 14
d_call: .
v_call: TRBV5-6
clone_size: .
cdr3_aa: CASSLSPYSMMQFF
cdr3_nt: TGTGCCAGCAGCTTGTCGCCCTACTCAATGATGCAGTTCTTC

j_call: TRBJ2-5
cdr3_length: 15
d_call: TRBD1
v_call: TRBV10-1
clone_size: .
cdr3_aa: CASSERTGLSETQYF
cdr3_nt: TGCGCCAGCAGTGAGAGGACAGGGCTATCGGAGACCCAGTACTTC

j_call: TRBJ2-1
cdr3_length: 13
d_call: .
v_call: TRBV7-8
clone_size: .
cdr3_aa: CASSLGPYNEQFF
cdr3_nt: TGTGCCAGCAGTCTAGGTCCCTACAATGAGCAGTTCTTC

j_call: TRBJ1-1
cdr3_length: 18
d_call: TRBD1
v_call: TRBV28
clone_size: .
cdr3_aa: CASSSRYRDRDLNTEAFF
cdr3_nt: TGTGCCAGCAGTTCCCGATACCGGGACAGGGACCTGAACACTGAAGCTTTCTTT

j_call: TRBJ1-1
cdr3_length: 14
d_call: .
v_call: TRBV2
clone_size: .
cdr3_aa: CASSDAWGNTEAFF
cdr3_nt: TGTGCCAGCAGTGATGCGTGGGGGAACACTGAAGCTTTCTTT

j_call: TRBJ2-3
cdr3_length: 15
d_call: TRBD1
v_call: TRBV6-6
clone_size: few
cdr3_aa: CASSNRDRDTDTQYF
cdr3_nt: TGTGCCAGCAGCAACCGGGACAGAGACACAGATACGCAGTATTTT

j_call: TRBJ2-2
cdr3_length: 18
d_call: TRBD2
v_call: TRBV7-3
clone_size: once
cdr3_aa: CASSLTVLAGTNTGELFF
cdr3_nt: TGTGCCAGCAGCTTGACCGTCCTAGCGGGAACGAACACCGGGGAGCTGTTTTTT

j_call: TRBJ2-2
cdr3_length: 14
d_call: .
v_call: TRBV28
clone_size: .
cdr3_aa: CASLQGGGTGELFF
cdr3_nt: TGTGCCTCGCTCCAAGGGGGAGGCACCGGGGAGCTGTTTTTT

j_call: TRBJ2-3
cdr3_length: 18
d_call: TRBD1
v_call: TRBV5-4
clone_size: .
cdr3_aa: CASSWPGQRDLSTDTQYF
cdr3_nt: TGTGCCAGCAGTTGGCCGGGACAGAGAGATCTTAGCACAGATACGCAGTATTTT

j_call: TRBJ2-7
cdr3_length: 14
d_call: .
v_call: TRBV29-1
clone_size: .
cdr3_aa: CSVEDDGVAYEQYF
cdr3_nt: TGCAGCGTTGAAGATGACGGCGTAGCCTACGAGCAGTACTTC

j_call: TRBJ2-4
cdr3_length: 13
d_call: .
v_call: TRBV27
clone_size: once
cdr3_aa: CAPSGRELDIQYF
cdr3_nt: TGTGCCCCGAGTGGGCGCGAGTTGGACATTCAGTACTTC

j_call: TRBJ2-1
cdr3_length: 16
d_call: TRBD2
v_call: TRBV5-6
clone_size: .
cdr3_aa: CASSFRTSGSYNEQFF
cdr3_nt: TGTGCCAGCAGCTTTCGGACTAGCGGGAGTTACAATGAGCAGTTCTTC